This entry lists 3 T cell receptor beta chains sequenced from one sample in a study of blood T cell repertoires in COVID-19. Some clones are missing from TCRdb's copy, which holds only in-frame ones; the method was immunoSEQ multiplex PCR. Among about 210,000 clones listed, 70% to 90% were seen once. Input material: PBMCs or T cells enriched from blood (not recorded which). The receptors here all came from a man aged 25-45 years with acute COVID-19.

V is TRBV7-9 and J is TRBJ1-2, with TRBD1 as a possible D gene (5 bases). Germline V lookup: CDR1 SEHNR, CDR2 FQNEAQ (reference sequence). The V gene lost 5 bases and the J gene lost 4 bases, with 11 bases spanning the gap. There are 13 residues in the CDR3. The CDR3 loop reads CASSKDTIYGYTF. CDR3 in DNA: TGTGCCAGCAGCAAGGACACCATCTATGGCTACACCTTC. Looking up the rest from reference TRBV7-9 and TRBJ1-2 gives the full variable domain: DTGVSQNPRHKITKRGQNVTFRCDPISEHNRLYWYRQTLGQGPEFLTYFQNEAQLEKSRLLSDRFSAERPKGSFSTLEIQRTEQGDSAMYLCASSKDTIYGYTFGSGTRLTVV.

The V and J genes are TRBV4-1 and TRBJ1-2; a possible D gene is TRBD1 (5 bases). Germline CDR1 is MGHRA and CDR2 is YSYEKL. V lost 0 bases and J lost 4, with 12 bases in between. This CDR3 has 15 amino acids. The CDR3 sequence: CASSQERGISYGYTF. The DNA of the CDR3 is TGCGCCAGCAGCCAAGAACGGGGGATAAGCTATGGCTACACCTTC.

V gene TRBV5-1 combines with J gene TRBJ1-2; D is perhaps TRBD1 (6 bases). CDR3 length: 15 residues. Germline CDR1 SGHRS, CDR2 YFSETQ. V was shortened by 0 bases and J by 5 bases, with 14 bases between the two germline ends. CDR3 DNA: TGCGCCAGCAGCTTGGATGGCAGCCAGGGGTATGGCTACACCTTC. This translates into CASSLDGSQGYGYTF.